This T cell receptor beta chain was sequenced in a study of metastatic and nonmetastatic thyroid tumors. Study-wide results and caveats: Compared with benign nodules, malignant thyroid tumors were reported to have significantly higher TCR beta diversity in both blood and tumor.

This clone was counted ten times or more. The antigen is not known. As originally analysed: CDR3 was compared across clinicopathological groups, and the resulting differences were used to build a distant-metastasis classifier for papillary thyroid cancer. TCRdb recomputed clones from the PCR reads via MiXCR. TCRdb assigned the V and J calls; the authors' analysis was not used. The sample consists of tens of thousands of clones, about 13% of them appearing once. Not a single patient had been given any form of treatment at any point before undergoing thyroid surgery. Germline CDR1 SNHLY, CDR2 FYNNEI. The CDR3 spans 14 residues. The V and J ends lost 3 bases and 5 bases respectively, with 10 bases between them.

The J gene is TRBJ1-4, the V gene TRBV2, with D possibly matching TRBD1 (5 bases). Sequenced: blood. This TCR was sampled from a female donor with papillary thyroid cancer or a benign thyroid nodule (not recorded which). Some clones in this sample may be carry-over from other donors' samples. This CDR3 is CASSEGTRNEKLFF. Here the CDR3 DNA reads TGTGCCAGCAGTGAGGGGACTAGGAATGAAAAACTGTTTTTT.